This T cell receptor beta chain was profiled in a study of molecular identifiers for immune sequencing clone quantification. Concerning this clonotype: Sequence at one end of the junction differs from germline and may be a read error.

A single record per CDR3 protein comes from TCRdb applying MiXCR to the PCR reads. Of just over 95,000 distinct CDR3 sequences in the sample, approximately 25% are singletons; the top ten hold roughly 0.94%. This CDR3 is built from 16 residues. In germline, CDR1 is SNHLY, CDR2 FYNNEI. Sorting was used to obtain naive CD8 T cells (CD8+CD4-CCR7+CD45RA+). This chain links TRBV2 with TRBJ2-7; 7 bases match TRBD2. The receptor's source is a human donor in good health. Some libraries in this study had Jurkat cell RNA spiked in. The specimen sequenced was naive CD8+ T cells from blood, with Jurkat cell RNA spiked in. Regarding subset: FACS-sorted CD8+CD4-CCR7+CD45RA+ naive T cells. This CDR3 is CASTDNLAVRSYEQYF. DNA for the CDR3: TGCGCCAGCACCGATAATCTAGCGGTACGGTCCTACGAGCAGTACTTC.